This T cell receptor beta chain was profiled in a study of T cell responses to AZD1222 COVID-19 vaccine. Study-wide points: CD4 TCRs covered the whole spike, strongest at regions 160-218 and 743-854. Repertoire collection took place solely once the T cell response had peaked. It should be noted that donors were predominantly white British and more often female, and clonal diversity was possibly underestimated. A reported finding is that nearly half of spike-specific TCRs target unmutated variant regions.

About this clone itself: No antigen is known for it.

Generated by immunoSEQ multiplex PCR, the TCRdb table keeps only in-frame clones and is missing some. The top ten hold about 2.7% of the sample, which has roughly 93,000 clones, just under 90% seen once. V lost 4 bases to trimming and J lost 6 bases, with 10 bases between them. The length of the CDR3 is 14 residues. The germline V gene has CDR1 SGHDN and CDR2 FVKESK. Material: peripheral blood, obtained on day 0 of MenACWY control vaccination. This receptor was identified in an adult in good health. The chain employs TRBV14 and TRBJ1-6; tentatively, D is TRBD1 (5 bases). The DNA for the CDR3 is TGTGCCAGCAGCCTCTCGGGGCTTAATTCACCCCTCCACTTT. Residues: CASSLSGLNSPLHF.